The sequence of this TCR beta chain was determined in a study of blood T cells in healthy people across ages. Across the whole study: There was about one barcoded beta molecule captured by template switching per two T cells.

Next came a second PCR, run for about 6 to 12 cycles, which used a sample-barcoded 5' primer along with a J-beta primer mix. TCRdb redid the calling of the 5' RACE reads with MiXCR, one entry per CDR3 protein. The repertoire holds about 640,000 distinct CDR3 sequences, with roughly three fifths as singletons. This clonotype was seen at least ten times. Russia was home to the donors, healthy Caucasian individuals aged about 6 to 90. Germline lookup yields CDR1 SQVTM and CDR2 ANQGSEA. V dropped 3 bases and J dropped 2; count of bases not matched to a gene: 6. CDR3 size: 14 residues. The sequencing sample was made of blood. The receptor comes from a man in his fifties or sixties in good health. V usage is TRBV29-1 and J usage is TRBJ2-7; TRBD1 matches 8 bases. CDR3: CSVEPGGAPYEQYF. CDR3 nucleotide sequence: TGCAGCGTTGAGCCAGGGGGCGCACCCTACGAGCAGTACTTC.